This T cell receptor beta chain is from a study of T cell changes during pregnancy in multiple sclerosis. Generated by immunoSEQ multiplex PCR, the TCRdb table keeps only in-frame clones and is missing some. The sample includes 40,000 to 55,000 clones, 94% of them seen just once. This CDR3 spans 16 amino acids. The V segment lost 6 bases and the J segment 7 bases; nucleotides outside the gene matches: 12. Germline CDR1 reads SGHNT; CDR2 reads YYREEE (reference sequence). The clonotype was recovered from a female donor with multiple sclerosis, enrolled in a pregnancy study. The chain couples TRBV5-4 to TRBJ2-2; 10 bases fit TRBD1. Specimen: CD8+ T cells from peripheral blood mononuclear cells, collected in the first trimester of pregnancy. The CDR3 sequence: CASTYLTGGASGELFF. Written as DNA, the CDR3 is TGTGCCAGCACCTACCTGACAGGGGGCGCGAGCGGGGAGCTGTTTTTT.